The present T cell receptor beta chain was sequenced within a study of blood T cell repertoires in COVID-19. The CDR3 has 15 residues. The germline CDR1 and CDR2 sequences are MNHEY and SMNVEV (reference sequence). V was trimmed by 4 bases and J by 5 bases, leaving 14 bases between them. Assay: immunoSEQ multiplex PCR; the TCRdb copy retains only in-frame clones and omits some. The data show fewer than 90,000 clones, approximately 85% seen once. The sequence was obtained from a man between 65 and 80 years old with acute or convalescent COVID-19. This chain connects TRBV27 to TRBJ2-2; D may be TRBD1 (6 bases). The specimen sequenced was peripheral blood. CDR3 residues: CASSSDSGATGELFF. The CDR3 coding sequence is TGTGCCAGCAGTTCAGACTCAGGGGCGACCGGGGAGCTGTTTTTT.